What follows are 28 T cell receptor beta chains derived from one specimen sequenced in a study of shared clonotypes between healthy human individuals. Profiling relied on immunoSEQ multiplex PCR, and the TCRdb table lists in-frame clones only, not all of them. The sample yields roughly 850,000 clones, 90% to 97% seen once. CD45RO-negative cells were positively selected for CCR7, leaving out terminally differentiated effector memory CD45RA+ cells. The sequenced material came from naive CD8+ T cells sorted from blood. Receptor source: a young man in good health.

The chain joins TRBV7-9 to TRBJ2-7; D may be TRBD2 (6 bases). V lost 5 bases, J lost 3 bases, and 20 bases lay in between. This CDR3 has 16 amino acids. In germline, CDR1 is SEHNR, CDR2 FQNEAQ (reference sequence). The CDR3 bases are TGTGCCAGCAGCACAACCCGGGACTCAGGAAACTACGAGCAGTACTTC. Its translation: CASSTTRDSGNYEQYF.

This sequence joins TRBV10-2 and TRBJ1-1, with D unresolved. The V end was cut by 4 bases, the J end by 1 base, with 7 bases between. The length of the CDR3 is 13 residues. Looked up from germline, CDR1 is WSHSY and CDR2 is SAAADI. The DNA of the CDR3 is TGCGCCAGCAGTGGTCAGAGGAACACTGAAGCTTTCTTT. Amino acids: CASSGQRNTEAFF.

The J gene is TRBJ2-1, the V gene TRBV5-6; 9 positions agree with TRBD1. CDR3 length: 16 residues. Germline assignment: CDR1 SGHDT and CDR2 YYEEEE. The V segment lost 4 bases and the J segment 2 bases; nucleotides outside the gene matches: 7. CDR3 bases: TGTGCCAGCAGCCCCCCCCGGGACAGGGCCTACAATGAGCAGTTCTTC. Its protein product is CASSPPRDRAYNEQFF. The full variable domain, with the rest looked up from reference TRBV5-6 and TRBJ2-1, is DAGVTQSPTHLIKTRGQQVTLRCSPKSGHDTVSWYQQALGQGPQFIFQYYEEEERQRGNFPDRFSGHQFPNYSSELNVNALLLGDSALYLCASSPPRDRAYNEQFFGPGTRLTVL.

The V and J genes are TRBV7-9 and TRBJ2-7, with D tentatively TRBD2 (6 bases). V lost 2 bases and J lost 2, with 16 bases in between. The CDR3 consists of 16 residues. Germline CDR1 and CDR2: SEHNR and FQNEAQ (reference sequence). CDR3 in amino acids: CASSLWGGGRAYEQYF. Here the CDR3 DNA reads TGTGCCAGCAGCTTATGGGGCGGAGGGAGAGCCTACGAGCAGTACTTC.

In DNA, the CDR3 is TGTGCCAGCAGCCTCATTTTAGGGTCGGATACGCAGTATTTT. Translated, it gives CASSLILGSDTQYF. This chain uses TRBV6-5 with TRBJ2-3, with D unresolved. Germline CDR1 is MNHEY and CDR2 is SVGAGI. The CDR3 runs to 14 residues. The V gene lost 6 bases and the J gene lost 6 bases, with 16 bases spanning the gap.

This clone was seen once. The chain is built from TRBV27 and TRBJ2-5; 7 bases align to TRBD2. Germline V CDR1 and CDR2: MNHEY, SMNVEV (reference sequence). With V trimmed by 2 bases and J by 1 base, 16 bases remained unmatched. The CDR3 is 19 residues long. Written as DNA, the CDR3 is TGTGCCAGCAGTTTACTGGAAAGTGGTCTGGCTAGCGGCCAAGAGACCCAGTACTTC. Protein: CASSLLESGLASGQETQYF.

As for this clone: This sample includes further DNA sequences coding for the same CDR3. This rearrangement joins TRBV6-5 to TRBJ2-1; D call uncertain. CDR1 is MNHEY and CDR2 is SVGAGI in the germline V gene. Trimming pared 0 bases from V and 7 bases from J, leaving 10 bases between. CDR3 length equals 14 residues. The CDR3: CASSYSNRGNEQFF. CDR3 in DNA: TGTGCCAGCAGTTACTCGAATCGCGGAAATGAGCAGTTCTTC.

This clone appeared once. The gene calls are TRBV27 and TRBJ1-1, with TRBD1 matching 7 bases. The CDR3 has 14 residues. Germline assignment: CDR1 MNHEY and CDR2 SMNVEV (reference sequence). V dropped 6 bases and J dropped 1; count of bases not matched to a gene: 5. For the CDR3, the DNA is TGTGCCAGCAGACAGGGGCTAAGGAACACTGAAGCTTTCTTT. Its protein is CASRQGLRNTEAFF.

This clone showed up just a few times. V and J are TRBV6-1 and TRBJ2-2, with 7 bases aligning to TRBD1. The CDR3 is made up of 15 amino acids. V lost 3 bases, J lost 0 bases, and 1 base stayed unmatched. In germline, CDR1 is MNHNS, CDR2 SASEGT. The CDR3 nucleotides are TGTGCCAGCAGTGAGAGGGGGCCGAACACCGGGGAGCTGTTTTTT. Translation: CASSERGPNTGELFF.

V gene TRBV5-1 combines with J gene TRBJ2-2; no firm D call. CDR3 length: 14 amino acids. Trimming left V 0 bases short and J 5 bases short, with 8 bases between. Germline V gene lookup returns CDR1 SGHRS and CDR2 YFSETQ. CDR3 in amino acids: CASSLAQGTGELFF. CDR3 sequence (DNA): TGCGCCAGCAGCTTGGCCCAAGGAACCGGGGAGCTGTTTTTT.

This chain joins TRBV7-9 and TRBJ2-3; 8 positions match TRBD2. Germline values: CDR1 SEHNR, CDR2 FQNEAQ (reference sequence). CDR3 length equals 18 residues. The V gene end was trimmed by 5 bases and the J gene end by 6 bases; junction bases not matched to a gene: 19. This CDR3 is CASSDPSGSQPLVDTQYF. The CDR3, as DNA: TGTGCCAGCAGCGATCCAAGCGGGAGTCAACCCCTAGTGGATACGCAGTATTTT.

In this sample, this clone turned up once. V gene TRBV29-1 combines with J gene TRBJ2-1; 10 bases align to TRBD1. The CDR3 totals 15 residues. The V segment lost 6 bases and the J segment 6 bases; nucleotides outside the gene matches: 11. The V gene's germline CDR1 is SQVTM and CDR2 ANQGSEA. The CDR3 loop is CSVDRGPHGSNEQFF. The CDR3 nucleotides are TGCAGCGTAGACAGGGGGCCCCACGGTTCCAATGAGCAGTTCTTC.

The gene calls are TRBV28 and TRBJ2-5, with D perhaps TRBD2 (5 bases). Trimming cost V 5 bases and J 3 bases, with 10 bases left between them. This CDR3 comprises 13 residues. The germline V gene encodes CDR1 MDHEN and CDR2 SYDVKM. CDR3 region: CASSIRRKETQYF. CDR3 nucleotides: TGTGCCAGCAGTATTCGGAGGAAAGAGACCCAGTACTTC.

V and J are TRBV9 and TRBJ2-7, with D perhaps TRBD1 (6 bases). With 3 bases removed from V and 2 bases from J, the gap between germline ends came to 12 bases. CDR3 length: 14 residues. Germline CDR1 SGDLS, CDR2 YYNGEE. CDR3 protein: CASSAGVVAYEQYF. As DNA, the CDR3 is TGTGCCAGCAGCGCAGGGGTAGTGGCCTACGAGCAGTACTTC.

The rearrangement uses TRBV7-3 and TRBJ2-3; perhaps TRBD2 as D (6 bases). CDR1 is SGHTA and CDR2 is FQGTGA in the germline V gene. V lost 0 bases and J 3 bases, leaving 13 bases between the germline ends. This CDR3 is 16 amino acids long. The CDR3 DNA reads TGTGCCAGCAGCTTAACGGCAGGAGGACTAACAGATACGCAGTATTTT. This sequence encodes CASSLTAGGLTDTQYF.

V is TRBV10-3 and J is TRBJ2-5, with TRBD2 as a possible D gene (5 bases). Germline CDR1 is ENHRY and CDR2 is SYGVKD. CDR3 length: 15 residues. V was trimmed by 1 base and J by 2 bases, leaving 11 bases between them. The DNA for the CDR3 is TGTGCCATCAGTGAGTGGAGCGGTCTTCAAGAGACCCAGTACTTC. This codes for CAISEWSGLQETQYF.

The CDR3 region is CASSLARMGDTEAFF. The CDR3 nucleotides read TGTGCCAGCAGCTTAGCCAGGATGGGGGACACTGAAGCTTTCTTT. This chain connects TRBV7-9 to TRBJ1-1; a weak D match, TRBD1 (5 bases). The CDR3 covers 15 residues. Trimming removed 0 bases at V and 3 bases at J, with 11 bases between. The germline CDR1 and CDR2 sequences are SEHNR and FQNEAQ (reference sequence).

CDR3 amino acids: CAISERDTGELFF. CDR3 nucleotide sequence: TGTGCCATCAGTGAGCGGGACACCGGGGAGCTGTTTTTT. The chain has TRBV10-3 and TRBJ2-2; D unresolved. The CDR3 is 13 amino acids. The germline CDR1 and CDR2 sequences are ENHRY and SYGVKD. Deletions cut 2 bases from V and 3 bases from J, with 4 bases between.

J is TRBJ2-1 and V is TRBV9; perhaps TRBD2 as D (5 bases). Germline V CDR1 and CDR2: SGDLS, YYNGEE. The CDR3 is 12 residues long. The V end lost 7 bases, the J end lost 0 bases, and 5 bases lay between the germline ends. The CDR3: CASGSSYNEQFF. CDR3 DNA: TGTGCCAGCGGGAGCTCCTACAATGAGCAGTTCTTC. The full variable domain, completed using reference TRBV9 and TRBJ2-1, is DSGVTQTPKHLITATGQRVTLRCSPRSGDLSVYWYQQSLDQGLQFLIQYYNGEERAKGNILERFSAQQFPDLHSELNLSSLELGDSALYFCASGSSYNEQFFGPGTRLTVL.

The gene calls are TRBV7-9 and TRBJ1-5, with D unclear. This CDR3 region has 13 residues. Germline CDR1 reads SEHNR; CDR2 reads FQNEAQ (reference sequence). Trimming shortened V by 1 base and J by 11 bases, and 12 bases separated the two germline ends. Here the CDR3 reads CASSLDRAQAQHF. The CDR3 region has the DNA TGTGCCAGCAGCTTAGACCGAGCCCAGGCCCAGCATTTT.

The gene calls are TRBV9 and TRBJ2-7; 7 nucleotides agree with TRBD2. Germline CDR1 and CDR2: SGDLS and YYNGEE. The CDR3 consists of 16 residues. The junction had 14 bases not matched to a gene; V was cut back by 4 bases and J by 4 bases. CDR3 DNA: TGTGCCAGCAGCCCGAGAGGTGGCGGGAGAATTTACGAGCAGTACTTC. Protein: CASSPRGGGRIYEQYF.

As DNA, the CDR3 is TGTGCCAGCAGTTCGTACCGGGACAGGGGACAGCCCCAGCATTTT. It encodes CASSSYRDRGQPQHF. The rearrangement joins TRBV27 to TRBJ1-5, with TRBD1 identical over 10 bases. This CDR3 contains 15 residues. CDR1 is MNHEY, CDR2 SMNVEV, per germline (reference sequence). With V trimmed by 4 bases and J by 7 bases, 7 bases remained unmatched.

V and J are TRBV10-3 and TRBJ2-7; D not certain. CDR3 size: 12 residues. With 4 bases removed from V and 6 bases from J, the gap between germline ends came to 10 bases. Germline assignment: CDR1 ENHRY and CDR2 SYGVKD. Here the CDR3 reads CAISGKGIEQYF. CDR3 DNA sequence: TGTGCCATCAGTGGGAAAGGGATCGAGCAGTACTTC.

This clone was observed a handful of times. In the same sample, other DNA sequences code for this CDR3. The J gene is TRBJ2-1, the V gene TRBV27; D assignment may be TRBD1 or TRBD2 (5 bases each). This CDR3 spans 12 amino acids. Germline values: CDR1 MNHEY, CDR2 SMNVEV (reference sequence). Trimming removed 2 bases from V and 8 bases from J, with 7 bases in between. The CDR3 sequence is CASSLQGDEQFF. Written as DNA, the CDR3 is TGTGCCAGCAGTTTACAGGGAGATGAGCAGTTCTTC.

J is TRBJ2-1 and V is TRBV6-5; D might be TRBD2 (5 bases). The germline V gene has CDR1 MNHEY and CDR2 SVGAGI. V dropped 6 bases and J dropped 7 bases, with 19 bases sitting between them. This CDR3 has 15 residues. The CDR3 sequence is CASSQDSTGKNEQFF. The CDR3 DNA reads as TGTGCCAGCAGCCAGGACTCAACCGGTAAGAATGAGCAGTTCTTC.

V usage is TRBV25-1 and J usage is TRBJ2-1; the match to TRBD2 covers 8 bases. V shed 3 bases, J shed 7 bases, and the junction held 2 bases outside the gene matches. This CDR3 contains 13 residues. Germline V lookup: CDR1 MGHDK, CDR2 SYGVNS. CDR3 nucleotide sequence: TGTGCCAGCAGTGATCCTAGCGGGAATGAGCAGTTCTTC. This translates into CASSDPSGNEQFF. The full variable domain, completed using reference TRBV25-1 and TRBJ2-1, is EADIYQTPRYLVIGTGKKITLECSQTMGHDKMYWYQQDPGMELHLIHYSYGVNSTEKGDLSSESTVSRIRTEHFPLTLESARPSHTSQYLCASSDPSGNEQFFGPGTRLTVL.

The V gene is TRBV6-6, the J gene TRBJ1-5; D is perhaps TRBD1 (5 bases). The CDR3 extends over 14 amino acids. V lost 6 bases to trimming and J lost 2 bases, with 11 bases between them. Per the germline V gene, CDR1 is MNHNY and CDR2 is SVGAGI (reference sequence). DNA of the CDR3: TGTGCCAGCAGCAGGGAGGGGCGCAATCAGCCCCAGCATTTT. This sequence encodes CASSREGRNQPQHF.

This CDR3 is CASSTTSGRALPETQYF. The CDR3 region has the DNA TGTGCCAGCAGTACAACTAGCGGGAGGGCCCTCCCGGAGACCCAGTACTTC. The V and J genes are TRBV2 and TRBJ2-5; 13 positions agree with TRBD2. The CDR3 runs to 17 residues. The V gene's germline CDR1 is SNHLY and CDR2 FYNNEI. V lost 5 bases, J lost 5 bases, and 11 bases stayed unmatched.